This TCR beta chain was profiled in a study of T cells in Graves' hyperthyroidism and ophthalmopathy. Whole-study findings and limits: Peripheral blood also featured most of the thyroid clonotypes expanded above 0.001. Ophthalmopathy onset followed model prediction by a median approximately seven months.

This clonotype has at least ten counts. Its antigen remains unknown. Uncontrolled infection, other autoimmune disease, pregnancy or lactation led to exclusion. Diagnoses rested on clinical symptoms, serum thyroxine and TRAb, thyroid ultrasound and orbital computed tomography. The TCR beta CDR3 regions underwent amplification using RNA transcripts as the source. The primer set for the first-round RT-PCR of the TCR CDR3 was HTBI. Each CDR3 protein gets one entry after TCRdb re-called the multiplex PCR reads with MiXCR. The sample carries roughly 500,000 distinct CDR3 sequences, about 45% recorded once. The CDR3 runs to 14 residues. The germline gives CDR1 ENHRY, CDR2 SYGVKD. V shed 5 bases and J shed 2 bases, with 9 bases lying between them.

V is TRBV10-3 and J is TRBJ2-2, with D unresolved. The clonotype originates from an adult woman with Graves' disease, either hyperthyroidism or ophthalmopathy (not recorded which). The source material was peripheral blood or thyroid tissue (not recorded which). This CDR3 reads CAISLSVNTGELFF. In DNA form, the CDR3 reads TGTGCCATCAGTCTCTCAGTAAACACCGGGGAGCTGTTTTTT.